This TCR beta chain was obtained from a study of shared clonotypes between healthy human individuals. The wider study: Samples came from a couple of female and a few male donors aged 18 to 49. Study-wide findings and caveats: Clonotype sharing across several donors was observed for 4% to 6.5% of naive CD4 clonotypes.

Naive CD8 cells comprised CD45RO-negative, CCR7-positively selected cells, excluding terminally differentiated effector memory CD45RA+ cells. Every subset's genomic DNA went evenly onto several immunoSEQ plates. Sequencing used immunoSEQ multiplex PCR; TCRdb keeps in-frame clones, though not all of them. Of 550,000 to 600,000 clones in the sample, roughly 98% were seen once. V lost 5 bases and J 4 bases, leaving 16 bases between the germline ends. Germline V gene lookup returns CDR1 MNHEY and CDR2 SVGAGI. The CDR3 consists of 15 residues. As regards this clone: Its matching antigen is unknown.

This TCR derives from a man aged 25-45 years in good health. The chain couples TRBV6-5 to TRBJ2-3, with D tentatively TRBD1 or TRBD2 (5 bases each). Sequencing input: naive CD8+ T cells sorted from blood. This CDR3 reads CASSGTGPGADTQYF. For the CDR3, the DNA is TGTGCCAGCAGTGGTACGGGGCCCGGGGCAGATACGCAGTATTTT.